The 22 T cell receptor beta chains below were found in one sample sequenced in a study of blood T cell repertoires in COVID-19. Profiled with immunoSEQ multiplex PCR; TCRdb holds only in-frame clones, not every one. The sample consists of about 59,000 clones, around four fifths of them appearing once. Material for sequencing was peripheral blood. These receptors all come from a woman in her 70s with acute or convalescent COVID-19.

This clone came up once. This chain joins TRBV19 and TRBJ1-1, with D unclear. The CDR3 covers 12 residues. Germline CDR1 reads LNHDA; CDR2 reads SQIVND (reference sequence). The V end lost 6 bases, the J end lost 5 bases, and 10 bases lay between the germline ends. The CDR3 loop is CASRNTRTEAFF. DNA for the CDR3: TGTGCCAGTAGGAATACCCGGACTGAAGCTTTCTTT.

V usage is TRBV5-5 and J usage is TRBJ2-7, with 7 bases identical to TRBD1. The junction had 13 bases not matched to a gene; V was cut back by 4 bases and J by 6 bases. This CDR3 is 15 amino acids long. CDR1 and CDR2 (germline): SGHKS, YYEKEE (reference sequence). The CDR3 DNA reads as TGTGCCAGCAGCAGGGATGACAGGGTACTGGGCGAGCAGTACGTC. Protein: CASSRDDRVLGEQYV.

This chain uses TRBV18 with TRBJ2-5; D not certain. The CDR3 is 14 residues long. The germline V gene has CDR1 KGHSH and CDR2 LQKENI. Trimming removed 3 bases at V and 5 bases at J, with 13 bases between. In DNA form, the CDR3 reads TGTGCCAGCTCACCCACCACAGCACGGGAGACCCAGTACTTC. It is translated as CASSPTTARETQYF.

This rearrangement joins TRBV4-1 to TRBJ1-4; 10 bases fit TRBD1. Trimming at V came to 3 bases and at J to 7 bases, leaving 8 bases not matched to a gene. The length of the CDR3 is 16 residues. Germline-derived CDR1 and CDR2 are MGHRA and YSYEKL. The CDR3 DNA reads as TGCGCCAGCAGCCAGGCAACCGGGACAGGGGTTGAAAAACTGTTTTTT. Encoded protein: CASSQATGTGVEKLFF.

The chain combines TRBV12-5 with TRBJ1-2, with D perhaps TRBD1 (6 bases). Trimming took off 3 bases at V and 1 base at J, with 15 bases between the two ends. This CDR3 is 16 amino acids long. CDR1 is LGHNT and CDR2 is FRNRAP in the germline V gene. The DNA for the CDR3 is TGTGCTAGTGGTTTCCCTGCGTTAGGGGGTAACTATGGCTACACCTTC. Translated: CASGFPALGGNYGYTF.

The chain links TRBV7-9 to TRBJ2-6; D remains unclear. Per germline, CDR1 SEHNR and CDR2 FQNEAQ (reference sequence). V lost 5 bases and J lost 5, with 10 bases in between. This CDR3 is built from 14 residues. The CDR3 DNA follows: TGTGCCAGCAGCCTACTTGTGAGGGCCAACGTCCTGACTTTC. Encoded protein: CASSLLVRANVLTF.

V and J are TRBV19 and TRBJ1-5, with no clear D. V was trimmed by 3 bases and J by 0 bases, leaving 15 bases between them. The germline V gene encodes CDR1 LNHDA and CDR2 SQIVND (reference sequence). The CDR3 length is 17 residues. In DNA, the CDR3 is TGTGCCAGTAGTATTCAGGCCTTAGGCCATAGCAATCAGCCCCAGCATTTT. Translating gives CASSIQALGHSNQPQHF.

This clone was seen a handful of times. The chain carries TRBV6-1 and TRBJ1-5, with D perhaps TRBD1 (6 bases). The V and J ends lost 2 bases and 4 bases respectively, with 9 bases between them. CDR1 is MNHNS, CDR2 SASEGT, per germline. CDR3 size: 14 residues. CDR3 sequence (DNA): TGTGCCAGCAGTGAACGGCAGGGGAATCAGCCCCAGCATTTT. This translates into CASSERQGNQPQHF.

The chain has TRBV9 and TRBJ2-2; TRBD2 agrees at 7 bases. The V segment lost 2 bases and the J segment 4 bases; nucleotides outside the gene matches: 8. The CDR3 covers 16 residues. The V gene's germline CDR1 is SGDLS and CDR2 YYNGEE. This CDR3 is CASSVFPTSTTGELFF. The CDR3 nucleotides read TGTGCCAGCAGCGTTTTCCCGACTAGCACCACCGGGGAGCTGTTTTTT.

The chain carries TRBV18 and TRBJ2-7, with D perhaps matching TRBD2 (5 bases). V was clipped by 0 bases and J by 5 bases, with 11 bases between them. The CDR3 has 14 amino acids. Looked up from germline, CDR1 is KGHSH and CDR2 is LQKENI. The CDR3 region is CASSPPPFGNEQYF. CDR3 nucleotides: TGTGCCAGCTCACCACCGCCCTTCGGGAACGAGCAGTACTTC.

The table lists this clone with many counts. The chain uses TRBV7-3 and TRBJ1-1, with TRBD1 as a possible D gene (6 bases). Deletions cut 5 bases from V and 4 bases from J, with 14 bases between. The CDR3 is 14 amino acids. Germline-derived CDR1 and CDR2 are SGHTA and FQGTGA. The CDR3 DNA reads TGTGCCAGCAGCCCCAGGGGTAGGGGCACTGAAGCTTTCTTT. It yields the protein CASSPRGRGTEAFF. The variable domain in full, completed from reference TRBV7-3 and TRBJ1-1, reads GAGVSQTPSNKVTEKGKYVELRCDPISGHTALYWYRQSLGQGPEFLIYFQGTGAADDSGLPNDRFFAVRPEGSVSTLKIQRTERGDSAVYLCASSPRGRGTEAFFGQGTRLTVV.

This clone was detected only once. V gene TRBV18 combines with J gene TRBJ1-2; D gene unclear. From germline, CDR1 is KGHSH and CDR2 LQKENI. There are 12 residues in the CDR3. Trimming removed 4 bases at V and 6 bases at J, with 9 bases between. CDR3 region: CASSLNRDGYTF. DNA for the CDR3: TGTGCCAGCTCACTGAACCGGGATGGCTACACCTTC.

The J gene is TRBJ1-5, the V gene TRBV5-1; the match to TRBD1 covers 7 bases. The germline V gene has CDR1 SGHRS and CDR2 YFSETQ. This CDR3 is built from 15 residues. V shed 4 bases, J shed 3 bases, and the junction held 7 bases outside the gene matches. The DNA for the CDR3 is TGCGCCAGCAGCCGAGAGGGGGCCCCCAATCAGCCCCAGCATTTT. It codes for CASSREGAPNQPQHF.

This clone was seen a handful of times. The rearrangement uses TRBV11-2 and TRBJ1-2; 9 bases match TRBD1. The CDR3 loop spans 15 amino acids. Germline values: CDR1 SGHAT, CDR2 FQNNGV. V gave up 5 bases and J gave up 4 bases; unmatched junction bases: 8. DNA for the CDR3: TGTGCCAGCAGCCGTGGGACAGGGTTTAGCTATGGCTACACCTTC. Protein: CASSRGTGFSYGYTF.

The rearrangement uses TRBV24-1 and TRBJ1-2, with a possible D match to TRBD1 (6 bases). CDR1 is KGHDR, CDR2 SFDVKD, per germline. This CDR3 spans 16 amino acids. V was trimmed by 4 bases and J by 4 bases, leaving 18 bases between them. The CDR3 DNA follows: TGTGCCACCAGTGACCCCCGGACAGAGAGACGCTATGGCTACACCTTC. Amino acids: CATSDPRTERRYGYTF.

Points on this clone: One end of the junction varies from germline; a read error may be responsible. The chain couples TRBV2 to TRBJ1-3, with D uncertain. The germline V gene has CDR1 SNHLY and CDR2 FYNNEI. The CDR3 runs to 13 residues. The CDR3 DNA follows: TGTGCCAGCAGTGACCGGGGAAATTCTAGAAGGGATTTT. This gives the protein CASSDRGNSRRDF.

The rearrangement links TRBV5-1 to TRBJ2-1; 11 bases are shared with TRBD2. The CDR3 has 16 residues. V gave up 4 bases and J gave up 1 base; unmatched junction bases: 4. Germline V CDR1 and CDR2: SGHRS, YFSETQ. The CDR3 region has the DNA TGCGCCAGCAGCCCGGCTAGCGGGGGGTCCTACAATGAGCAGTTCTTC. Residues: CASSPASGGSYNEQFF.

This chain uses TRBV2 with TRBJ2-1; TRBD2 matches 14 bases. The junction had 11 bases not matched to a gene; V was cut back by 5 bases and J by 8 bases. Germline-derived CDR1 and CDR2 are SNHLY and FYNNEI. The CDR3 runs 17 residues. CDR3 in amino acids: CASSSERTSGGIDEQFF. CDR3 DNA: TGTGCCAGCAGTTCAGAACGGACTAGCGGGGGGATCGATGAGCAGTTCTTC.

The gene calls are TRBV2 and TRBJ2-1; TRBD1 aligns across 9 bases. The length of the CDR3 is 15 residues. V was pared by 4 bases and J by 7 bases, with 8 bases of the junction left unmatched. Germline V CDR1 and CDR2: SNHLY, FYNNEI. Here the CDR3 reads CASSGDRVIGNEQFF. Here the CDR3 DNA reads TGTGCCAGCAGTGGGGACAGGGTAATTGGGAATGAGCAGTTCTTC.

The chain employs TRBV11-2 and TRBJ1-3; 7 bases map to TRBD1. Germline V gene data show CDR1 as SGHAT and CDR2 as FQNNGV. This CDR3 spans 13 amino acids. V shed 5 bases and J 3 bases; nucleotides not matched to a gene: 1. The CDR3 nucleotides read TGTGCCAGCAGCACAGGGGTTGGAAACACCATATATTTT. Amino acids: CASSTGVGNTIYF.

A few counts support this clone. This chain connects TRBV10-3 to TRBJ1-1, with a tentative D call TRBD1 (6 bases). V lost 6 bases and J lost 0, with 8 bases in between. The CDR3 contains 13 residues. CDR1 is ENHRY, CDR2 SYGVKD, per germline. Written as DNA, the CDR3 is TGTGCCATCAGGAGACAGGTGAACACTGAAGCTTTCTTT. Protein: CAIRRQVNTEAFF.

This clone appeared a few times. The chain has TRBV12-1 and TRBJ2-3; the table calls TRBD2, which could not be checked here. TRBV12-1 is designated a pseudogene. This CDR3 contains 15 residues. The CDR3 sequence is CASSSNKISTDTQYF. CDR3 coding DNA: TGTGCCAGCAGCTCTAATAAGATTAGCACAGATACGCAGTATTTT.